The clone carrying this TCR beta chain was counted only a few times. The data stem from a study of response to subunit inactivated influenza vaccine. Trimming pared 7 bases from V and 1 base from J, leaving 11 bases between. This CDR3 is 13 amino acids long. Germline CDR1 reads LGHDT; CDR2 reads YNNKEL (reference sequence). TCRdb passed the RT-PCR reads through MiXCR, listing each CDR3 protein once. The data show about 570,000 distinct CDR3 sequences, roughly 12% seen once. A further study also used this sample, focusing on T cells expressing NK-cell markers. According to that study: Scientists made TCR beta cDNA using 5'RACE template switching with UMIs. Sequencing covered eight donors, seven HCMV-seropositive and one seronegative. Alpha-beta TCR T cells were the sole sorting target in several experiments, owing to an anti-gamma-delta TCR antibody. The study found dominant NKG2C+ clonotypes at about 1.0-8% of CD8+ T cells in five or six donors. For four donors, these clonotypes were likewise the leading ones in the CD3+CD56-NKG2C+ fraction.

Sequencing used PBMCs from blood, obtained on the day of vaccination. V and J are TRBV3-1 and TRBJ2-7; D not certain. The origin of this receptor is a man in his fifties or sixties who received an inactivated influenza vaccine. In DNA form, the CDR3 reads TGTGCCAGCACATCCTCCCTATCCTACGAGCAGTACTTC. Its protein is CASTSSLSYEQYF.